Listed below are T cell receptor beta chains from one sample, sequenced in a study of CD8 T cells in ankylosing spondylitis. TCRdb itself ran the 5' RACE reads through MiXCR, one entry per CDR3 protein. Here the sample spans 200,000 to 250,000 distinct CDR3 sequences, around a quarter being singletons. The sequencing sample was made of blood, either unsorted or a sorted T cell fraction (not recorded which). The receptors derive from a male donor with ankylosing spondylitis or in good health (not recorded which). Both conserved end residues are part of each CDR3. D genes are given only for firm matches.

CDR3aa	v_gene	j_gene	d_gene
CASSLVQGAKVEQFF	TRBV5-1	TRBJ2-1	TRBD1
CASSPDGYQPQHF	TRBV5-1	TRBJ1-5	.
CASSPGLAGLDEQFF	TRBV5-1	TRBJ2-1	TRBD2
CAVTGGTNYGYTF	TRBV6-1	TRBJ1-2	.
CASNEPFSYEQYF	TRBV2	TRBJ2-7	.
CASSSLAGSDNEQFF	TRBV5-1	TRBJ2-1	TRBD2
CASSPRTGGFNEQFF	TRBV11-3	TRBJ2-1	TRBD1
CASSDEGAYEQYF	TRBV6-1	TRBJ2-7	.
CASSEGRVGDTQYF	TRBV2	TRBJ2-3	.
CASSLEARSNQPQHF	TRBV27	TRBJ1-5	.
CSASWSGRQETQYF	TRBV20-1	TRBJ2-5	.
CATSDKNTGELFF	TRBV12-3/TRBV12-4	TRBJ2-2	.
CASGRGRMDEQYF	TRBV6-1	TRBJ2-7	TRBD2
CASSQEPSMNTEAFF	TRBV4-3	TRBJ1-1	.
CATWPAKGQGQNIQYF	TRBV28	TRBJ2-4	TRBD1
CSARDLNVRHTDTQYF	TRBV20-1	TRBJ2-3	.
CATRGTSGSGSYNEQFF	TRBV10-3	TRBJ2-1	TRBD2
CASSLSEYEQYF	TRBV5-5	TRBJ2-7	.
CSVQGGRGAYEQYF	TRBV29-1	TRBJ2-7	.
CASSQVGGIADTQYF	TRBV4-2	TRBJ2-3	.
CASSGWTDDSGANVLTF	TRBV10-1	TRBJ2-6	.
CSATSGRALETQYF	TRBV20-1	TRBJ2-5	TRBD2
CASSFGTAGNTIYF	TRBV5-1	TRBJ1-3	.
CSVEQSDYEQYF	TRBV29-1	TRBJ2-7	.